These T cell receptor beta chains were read from a single sample in a study of monozygotic twins with inflammatory bowel disease. From the 5' RACE reads, TCRdb lists one entry per CDR3 protein and no DNA. The sample table sets out about 300,000 distinct CDR3 sequences. What was sequenced was blood. The receptors were sampled from a human donor with ulcerative colitis or Crohn's disease, or a healthy co-twin of an affected twin (not recorded which). Both conserved end residues are part of each CDR3. The order of the fields is CDR3 protein, V gene, J gene.

CDR3 protein: CASSSGHTQYF
V gene: TRBV7-3
J gene: TRBJ2-3

CDR3 protein: CASSLKSSLGNTEAFF
V gene: TRBV5-4
J gene: TRBJ1-1

CDR3 protein: CASSQGRELETQYF
V gene: TRBV4-3
J gene: TRBJ2-5

CDR3 protein: CAKRRGEADTQYF
V gene: TRBV7-2
J gene: TRBJ2-3

CDR3 protein: CASRPLGQGEETQYF
V gene: TRBV5-4
J gene: TRBJ2-5

CDR3 protein: CASRNGLNNYGYTF
V gene: TRBV28
J gene: TRBJ1-2

CDR3 protein: CASSQIGDTEKLAKNIQYF
V gene: TRBV23-1
J gene: TRBJ2-4

CDR3 protein: CVGQSDYTDTQYF
V gene: TRBV6-1
J gene: TRBJ2-3

CDR3 protein: CASRDLTGGKYEQFF
V gene: TRBV2
J gene: TRBJ2-1

CDR3 protein: CASSQDSPTGIRREQYF
V gene: TRBV4-3
J gene: TRBJ2-7

CDR3 protein: CASSLTRTGSQPQHF
V gene: TRBV7-2
J gene: TRBJ1-5

CDR3 protein: CASRVGRDNEKLFF
V gene: TRBV27
J gene: TRBJ1-4

CDR3 protein: CASSLPTGEKLFF
V gene: TRBV5-6
J gene: TRBJ1-4

CDR3 protein: CSVDSSGANVLTF
V gene: TRBV29-1
J gene: TRBJ2-6

CDR3 protein: CASSLRRDEQFF
V gene: TRBV14
J gene: TRBJ2-1

CDR3 protein: CASSLSGRGNQPQHF
V gene: TRBV12-3/TRBV12-4
J gene: TRBJ1-5

CDR3 protein: CSVGQGGAYNEQFF
V gene: TRBV29-1
J gene: TRBJ2-1